Each of the 13 T cell receptor beta chains below was sequenced from the same sample in a study of shared clonotypes between healthy human individuals (dated by TCRdb to about 2020). Library preparation employed the immunoSEQ multiplex PCR assay. TCRdb re-hosts the immuneACCESS table, in-frame sequences only. Its copies lack some clones; in the studies checked, an unresolved V gene accounts for under half of them, and the cause for the rest is not known. The sample table shows about 110,000 clones, and 55% to 70% are seen once. Approximately 25% of the sample belongs to the ten largest clones. What was sequenced was memory CD8+ T cells sorted from blood. The sample's cell subset or site label, in plain terms: CD45RO+ cells pooled with CCR7-negative TemRA cells. These receptors came from a woman in her 30s in good health.

This clone has just a few counts. Other DNA sequences from this sample encode an identical CDR3 as well. This sequence joins TRBV7-9 and TRBJ2-1; 8 bases map to TRBD2. This CDR3 has 16 residues. The ends lost 5 bases at V and 0 bases at J; junction bases unmatched: 6. Germline V gene lookup returns CDR1 SEHNR and CDR2 FQNEAQ (reference sequence). The CDR3 sequence is CASSPPGGSSYNEQFF. The CDR3 nucleotides are TGTGCCAGCAGCCCACCGGGGGGGAGCTCCTACAATGAGCAGTTCTTC.

The rearrangement links TRBV2 to TRBJ2-2; 8 bases align to TRBD2. This CDR3 is built from 17 residues. CDR1 is SNHLY and CDR2 is FYNNEI in the germline V gene. V lost 5 bases, J lost 7 bases, and 15 bases stayed unmatched. The CDR3 protein is CASSLPLGGGLSGELFF. For the CDR3, the DNA is TGTGCCAGCAGTCTTCCCCTAGGCGGGGGGTTAAGCGGGGAGCTGTTTTTT.

This clone was seen a few times. V is TRBV5-1 and J is TRBJ2-2, with 13 bases fitting TRBD2. V shed 4 bases, J shed 5 bases, and the junction held 2 bases outside the gene matches. The CDR3 runs 15 residues. CDR1 SGHRS and CDR2 YFSETQ come from the germline V gene. The chain's CDR3 is CASSGLAGETGELFF. The CDR3 coding sequence is TGCGCCAGCAGCGGACTAGCGGGAGAAACCGGGGAGCTGTTTTTT.

There are a few counts of this clone. The chain joins TRBV19 to TRBJ1-1, with D perhaps TRBD1 (6 bases). Germline lookup yields CDR1 LNHDA and CDR2 SQIVND (reference sequence). Trimming left V 5 bases short and J 3 bases short, with 16 bases between. This CDR3 region has 15 residues. CDR3 in DNA: TGTGCCAGTAGTCCTACATCAGGGGTTTACACTGAAGCTTTCTTT. This gives the protein CASSPTSGVYTEAFF.

Concerning this clone itself: One end of the junction fails to match germline, which may point to a read error. The rearrangement links TRBV4-1 to TRBJ2-7; D is unclear. Germline V gene data show CDR1 as MGHRA and CDR2 as YSYEKL. CDR3 length: 15 amino acids. The CDR3 coding sequence is TGCGCCAGCAGCCTCACCCCTGCCCGGACCTACGAGCTGTACTTC. This gives the protein CASSLTPARTYELYF.

This chain joins TRBV13 and TRBJ2-7; 9 bases fit TRBD1. In germline, CDR1 is PRHDT, CDR2 FYEKMQ (reference sequence). There are 14 residues in the CDR3. The V and J ends lost 3 bases and 12 bases, in that order; junction bases with no gene match: 12. CDR3 in amino acids: CASSFRDRVHPRYF. CDR3 bases: TGTGCCAGCAGCTTCCGGGACAGGGTTCACCCCCGGTACTTC.

The chain joins TRBV7-9 to TRBJ2-7; weak D call: TRBD1 (6 bases). Germline lookup yields CDR1 SEHNR and CDR2 FQNEAQ (reference sequence). V lost 0 bases and J lost 1, with 16 bases in between. The CDR3 totals 17 residues. The CDR3 nucleotides read TGTGCCAGCAGCTTAGCGACAGGATCCTTGAAGTCCTACGAGCAGTACTTC. It specifies CASSLATGSLKSYEQYF.

V gene TRBV4-1 combines with J gene TRBJ1-1; D is ambiguous. CDR1 and CDR2 from the germline V gene are MGHRA and YSYEKL. There are 15 residues in the CDR3. Between the trimmed V and J ends, which lost 0 bases and 0 bases, there was a span of 8 bases. In DNA, the CDR3 is TGCGCCAGCAGCCAAGAATGGAGGCTGAACACTGAAGCTTTCTTT. It is translated as CASSQEWRLNTEAFF.

The CDR3 nucleotides read TGTGCCAGCAGAGGGGGGGAACCCTACGAGCAGTACTTC. Translating it yields CASRGGEPYEQYF. The rearrangement uses TRBV2 and TRBJ2-7, with D maybe TRBD2 (7 bases). The CDR3 is made up of 13 amino acids. Germline loops: CDR1 SNHLY, CDR2 FYNNEI. V lost 6 bases, J lost 2 bases, and 11 bases lay in between.

V and J are TRBV19 and TRBJ2-1; D is undetermined. Germline V gene lookup returns CDR1 LNHDA and CDR2 SQIVND (reference sequence). This CDR3 has 16 residues. Trimming removed 7 bases at V and 6 bases at J, with 22 bases between. The CDR3 region is CASTPDGGLTINEQFF. CDR3 sequence (DNA): TGTGCCAGTACCCCGGACGGTGGTCTCACCATCAATGAGCAGTTCTTC. Looking up the rest from reference TRBV19 and TRBJ2-1 gives the full variable domain: DGGITQSPKYLFRKEGQNVTLSCEQNLNHDAMYWYRQDPGQGLRLIYYSQIVNDFQKGDIAEGYSVSREKKESFPLTVTSAQKNPTAFYLCASTPDGGLTINEQFFGPGTRLTVL.

The rearrangement uses TRBV29-1 and TRBJ2-7; 8 bases fit TRBD1. CDR3 length: 12 amino acids. V trimming: 8 bases; J trimming: 3 bases; junction bases outside the gene matches: 6. CDR1 and CDR2 from the germline V gene are SQVTM and ANQGSEA. The CDR3 DNA reads TGCAGCATAGGGACAGGCGACTACGAGCAGTACTTC. Translated: CSIGTGDYEQYF.

This chain connects TRBV4-1 to TRBJ2-5; D might be TRBD2 (6 bases). Germline CDR1 is MGHRA and CDR2 is YSYEKL. The CDR3 runs 17 residues. The V gene lost 0 bases and the J gene lost 1 base, with 15 bases spanning the gap. The CDR3 region is CASSQDPASAFQETQYF. As DNA, the CDR3 is TGCGCCAGCAGCCAAGATCCGGCTAGCGCTTTCCAAGAGACCCAGTACTTC.

This clone has a single count. A much larger clonotype is one base distant, so this may be a read error. The sample holds other DNA sequences that translate to the same CDR3. The genes are TRBV11-3 and TRBJ2-5; 8 nucleotides agree with TRBD2. V shed 3 bases and J 2 bases; nucleotides not matched to a gene: 8. The CDR3 consists of 16 residues. CDR1 is SGHNT and CDR2 is YENEEA in the germline V gene. CDR3 coding DNA: TGTGCCAGCAGCTTGCCCGGGAGGGAACATCAAGAGACCCAGTACTTC. Protein sequence: CASSLPGREHQETQYF.